This TCR beta chain was recovered during a study of blood T cell repertoires in COVID-19. Cohort 3 recovered donors had two negative PCRs, clearance, or symptom resolution. The protocol was immunoSEQ multiplex PCR, while the TCRdb copy is restricted to in-frame clones and leaves out a portion. This sample yields 150,000 to 200,000 clones, of which around 85% are seen a single time; 6.2% belongs to the top ten. V was trimmed by 2 bases and J by 0 bases, leaving 15 bases between them. Germline loops: CDR1 KGHDR, CDR2 SFDVKD. This CDR3 contains 17 residues. V and J are TRBV24-1 and TRBJ1-2, with TRBD1 as a possible D gene (5 bases). The source material was PBMCs or T cells enriched from blood (not recorded which). The TCR originated in a man aged 40-50 years who had recovered from COVID-19. CDR3 residues: CATSDSSFPGANYGYTF. The CDR3 DNA reads TGTGCCACCAGTGATTCTTCCTTCCCGGGGGCTAACTATGGCTACACCTTC.